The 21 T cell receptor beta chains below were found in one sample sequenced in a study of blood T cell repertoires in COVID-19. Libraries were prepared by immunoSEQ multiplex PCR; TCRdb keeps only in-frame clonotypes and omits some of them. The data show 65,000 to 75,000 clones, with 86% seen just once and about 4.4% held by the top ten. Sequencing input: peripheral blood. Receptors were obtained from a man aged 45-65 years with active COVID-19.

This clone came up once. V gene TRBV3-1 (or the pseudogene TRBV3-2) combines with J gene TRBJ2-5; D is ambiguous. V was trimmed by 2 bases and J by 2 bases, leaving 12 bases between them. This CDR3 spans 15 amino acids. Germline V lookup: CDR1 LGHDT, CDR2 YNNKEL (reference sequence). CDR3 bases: TGTGCCAGCAGCCAACCAGGCAAAAAACAAGAGACCCAGTACTTC. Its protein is CASSQPGKKQETQYF.

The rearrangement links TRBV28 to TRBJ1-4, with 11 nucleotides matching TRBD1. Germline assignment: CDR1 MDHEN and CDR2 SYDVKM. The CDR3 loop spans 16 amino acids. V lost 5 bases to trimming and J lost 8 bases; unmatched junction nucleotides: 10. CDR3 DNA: TGTGCCAGCAGTCAACGGACAGGGGGCGGGTTGGAAAAACTGTTTTTT. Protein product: CASSQRTGGGLEKLFF. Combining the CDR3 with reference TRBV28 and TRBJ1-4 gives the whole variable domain DVKVTQSSRYLVKRTGEKVFLECVQDMDHENMFWYRQDPGLGLRLIYFSYDVKMKEKGDIPEGYSVSREKKERFSLILESASTNQTSMYLCASSQRTGGGLEKLFFGSGTQLSVL.

For the CDR3, the DNA is TGCAGCGTTGAAAGGGGACTAGCGGGAAAGAACACCGGGGAGCTGTTTTTT. This encodes CSVERGLAGKNTGELFF. The chain links TRBV29-1 to TRBJ2-2; 13 bases are a match to TRBD2. Germline assignment: CDR1 SQVTM and CDR2 ANQGSEA. The CDR3 covers 17 residues. V trimming: 2 bases; J trimming: 1 base; junction bases outside the gene matches: 4.

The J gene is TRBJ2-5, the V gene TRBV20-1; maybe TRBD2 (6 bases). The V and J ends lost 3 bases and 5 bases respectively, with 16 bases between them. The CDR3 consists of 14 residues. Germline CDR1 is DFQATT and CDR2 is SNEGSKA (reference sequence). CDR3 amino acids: CSASGTGARETQYF. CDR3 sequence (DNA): TGCAGTGCTAGTGGTACGGGAGCAAGGGAGACCCAGTACTTC.

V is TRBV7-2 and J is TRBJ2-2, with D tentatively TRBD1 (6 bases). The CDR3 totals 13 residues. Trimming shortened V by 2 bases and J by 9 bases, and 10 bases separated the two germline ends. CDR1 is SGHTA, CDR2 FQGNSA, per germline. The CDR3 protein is CASSLSQGRELFF. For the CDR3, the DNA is TGTGCCAGCAGCTTATCACAGGGAAGGGAGCTGTTTTTT.

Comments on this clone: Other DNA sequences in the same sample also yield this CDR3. The CDR3 protein is CASSLVGGSYEQYF. The CDR3 DNA is TGCGCCAGCAGCTTGGTGGGGGGGTCGTACGAGCAGTACTTC. The chain is built from TRBV5-1 and TRBJ2-7; TRBD2 matches 7 bases. There are 14 residues in the CDR3. Trimming at V came to 0 bases and at J to 4 bases, leaving 4 bases not matched to a gene. In germline, CDR1 is SGHRS, CDR2 YFSETQ.

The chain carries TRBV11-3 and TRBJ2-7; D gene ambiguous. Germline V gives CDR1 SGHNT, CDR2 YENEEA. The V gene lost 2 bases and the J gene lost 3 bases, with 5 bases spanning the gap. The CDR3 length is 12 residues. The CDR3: CASSLLGYEQYF. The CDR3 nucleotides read TGTGCCAGCAGCTTACTCGGCTACGAGCAGTACTTC.

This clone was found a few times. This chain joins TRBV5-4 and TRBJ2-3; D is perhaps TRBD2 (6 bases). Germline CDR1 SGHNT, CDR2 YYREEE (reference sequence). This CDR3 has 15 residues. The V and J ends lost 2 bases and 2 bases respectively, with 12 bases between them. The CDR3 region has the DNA TGTGCCAGCAGCTTTAGCGGAACTTACACAGATACGCAGTATTTT. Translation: CASSFSGTYTDTQYF.

CDR3 nucleotide sequence: TGTGCCAGCAGTTTATCCGGGACAGGGTATGGCTACACCTTC. It codes for CASSLSGTGYGYTF. The chain employs TRBV28 and TRBJ1-2, with TRBD1 matching 9 bases. The CDR3 has 14 residues. Germline-derived CDR1 and CDR2 are MDHEN and SYDVKM. Trimming took 1 base from V and 5 from J; bases not matched to a gene: 2.

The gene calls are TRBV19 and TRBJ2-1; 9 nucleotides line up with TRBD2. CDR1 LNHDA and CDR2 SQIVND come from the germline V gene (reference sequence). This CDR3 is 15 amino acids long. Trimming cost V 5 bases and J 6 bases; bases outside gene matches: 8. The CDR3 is CASSLSAGGVNEQFF. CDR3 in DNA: TGTGCCAGTAGTTTATCAGCGGGAGGCGTCAATGAGCAGTTCTTC. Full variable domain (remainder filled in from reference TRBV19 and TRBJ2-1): DGGITQSPKYLFRKEGQNVTLSCEQNLNHDAMYWYRQDPGQGLRLIYYSQIVNDFQKGDIAEGYSVSREKKESFPLTVTSAQKNPTAFYLCASSLSAGGVNEQFFGPGTRLTVL.

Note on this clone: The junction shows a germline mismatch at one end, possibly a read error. The CDR3 loop is CASSPPASGRYSEQFF. The CDR3 DNA is TGTGCCAGCAGTCCCCCGGCTAGCGGGAGGTACAGTGAGCAGTTCTTC. The rearrangement links TRBV28 to TRBJ2-1; 11 nucleotides match TRBD2. The CDR3 is 16 amino acids. The germline V gene encodes CDR1 MDHEN and CDR2 SYDVKM.

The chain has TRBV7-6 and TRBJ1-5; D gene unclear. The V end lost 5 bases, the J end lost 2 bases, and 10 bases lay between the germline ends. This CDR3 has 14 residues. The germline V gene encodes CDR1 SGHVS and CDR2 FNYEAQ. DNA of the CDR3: TGTGCCAGCAGCCTAGGGAGAGGCAATCAGCCCCAGCATTTT. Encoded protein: CASSLGRGNQPQHF.

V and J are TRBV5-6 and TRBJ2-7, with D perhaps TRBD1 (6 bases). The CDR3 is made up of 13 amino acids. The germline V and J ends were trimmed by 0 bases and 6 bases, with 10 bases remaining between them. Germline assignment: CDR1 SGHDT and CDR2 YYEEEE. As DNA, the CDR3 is TGTGCCAGCAGCTTGGTAGGGGGAGCCGAGCAGTACTTC. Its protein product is CASSLVGGAEQYF.

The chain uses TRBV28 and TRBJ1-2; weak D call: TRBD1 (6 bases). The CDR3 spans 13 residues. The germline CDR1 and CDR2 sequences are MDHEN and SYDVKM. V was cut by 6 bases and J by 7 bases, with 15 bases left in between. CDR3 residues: CASRPRGGSGYTF. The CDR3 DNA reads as TGTGCCAGCAGACCCAGGGGCGGGAGTGGCTACACCTTC.

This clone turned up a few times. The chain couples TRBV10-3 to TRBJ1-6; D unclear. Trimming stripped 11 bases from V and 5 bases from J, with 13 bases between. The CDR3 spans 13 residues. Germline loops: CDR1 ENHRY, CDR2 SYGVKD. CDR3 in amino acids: CAERGGHNSPLHF. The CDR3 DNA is TGTGCCGAGCGGGGAGGGCATAATTCACCCCTCCACTTT.

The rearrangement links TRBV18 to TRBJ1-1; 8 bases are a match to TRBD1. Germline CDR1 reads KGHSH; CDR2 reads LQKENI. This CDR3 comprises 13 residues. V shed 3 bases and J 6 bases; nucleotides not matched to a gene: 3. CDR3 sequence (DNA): TGTGCCAGCTCACCGGACAGGGTTTCTGAAGCTTTCTTT. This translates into CASSPDRVSEAFF.

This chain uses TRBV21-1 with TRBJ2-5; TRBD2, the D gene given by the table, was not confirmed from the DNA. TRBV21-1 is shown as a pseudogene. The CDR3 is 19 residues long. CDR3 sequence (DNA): TGTGCCAGCAGCAAAGGGGCAGCGGGGGCCCCACCAAGGTGCGAGACCCAGTACTTC. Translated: CASSKGAAGAPPRCETQYF.

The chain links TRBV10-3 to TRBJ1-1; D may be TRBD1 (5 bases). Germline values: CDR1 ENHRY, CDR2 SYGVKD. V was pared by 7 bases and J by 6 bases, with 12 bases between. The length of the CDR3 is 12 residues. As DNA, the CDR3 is TGTGCCATCAACGGGGGGAAGGCTGAAGCTTTCTTT. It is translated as CAINGGKAEAFF.

CDR3 DNA: TGTGCCACCAGCTGGGTCGGGGGTATAGGTGAGCAGTTCTTC. Translation: CATSWVGGIGEQFF. The J gene is TRBJ2-1, the V gene TRBV15; a weak D match, TRBD2 (6 bases). The CDR3 is 14 amino acids. V lost 5 bases, J lost 9 bases, and 17 bases lay in between. Germline V gene lookup returns CDR1 LNHNV and CDR2 YYDKDF (reference sequence).

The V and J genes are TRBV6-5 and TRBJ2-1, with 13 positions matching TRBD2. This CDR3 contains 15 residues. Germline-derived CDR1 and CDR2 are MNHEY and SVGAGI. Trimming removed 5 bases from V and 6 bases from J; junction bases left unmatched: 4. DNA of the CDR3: TGTGCCAGCAGTAGGACTAGCGGGGGACGCAATGAGCAGTTCTTC. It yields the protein CASSRTSGGRNEQFF.

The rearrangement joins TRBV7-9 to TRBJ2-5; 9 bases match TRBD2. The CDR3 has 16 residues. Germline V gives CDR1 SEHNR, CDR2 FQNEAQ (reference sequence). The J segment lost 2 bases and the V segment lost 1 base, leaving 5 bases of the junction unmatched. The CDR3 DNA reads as TGTGCCAGCAGCTTAGGTGGAGCGGGGGGACAAGAGACCCAGTACTTC. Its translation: CASSLGGAGGQETQYF.